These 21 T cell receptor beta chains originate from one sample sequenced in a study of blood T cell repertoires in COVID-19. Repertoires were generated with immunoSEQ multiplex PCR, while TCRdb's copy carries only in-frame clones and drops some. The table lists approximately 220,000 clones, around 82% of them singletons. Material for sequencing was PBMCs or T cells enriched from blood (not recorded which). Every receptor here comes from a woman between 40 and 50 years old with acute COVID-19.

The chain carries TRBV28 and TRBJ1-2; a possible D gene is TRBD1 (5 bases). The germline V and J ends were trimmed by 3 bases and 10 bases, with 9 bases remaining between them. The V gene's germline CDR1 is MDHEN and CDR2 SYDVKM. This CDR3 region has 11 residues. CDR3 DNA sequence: TGTGCCAGCAGTTTGGGGCGGTACTACACCTTC. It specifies CASSLGRYYTF.

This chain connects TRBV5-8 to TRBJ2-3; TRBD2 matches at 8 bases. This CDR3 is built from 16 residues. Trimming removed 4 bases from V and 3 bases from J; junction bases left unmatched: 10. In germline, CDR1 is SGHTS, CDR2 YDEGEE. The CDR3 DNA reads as TGTGCCAGCAGCCGTCGGGGGGGCGCGATGACAGATACGCAGTATTTT. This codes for CASSRRGGAMTDTQYF.

CDR3 nucleotides: TGTGCCAGCAGGGGTACGACGAGTGACACCCGGAATGAAAAACTGTTTTTT. This sequence encodes CASRGTTSDTRNEKLFF. This sequence joins TRBV28 and TRBJ1-4; no definite D call. CDR1 MDHEN and CDR2 SYDVKM come from the germline V gene. V lost 6 bases and J lost 5, with 22 bases in between. CDR3 size: 17 residues.

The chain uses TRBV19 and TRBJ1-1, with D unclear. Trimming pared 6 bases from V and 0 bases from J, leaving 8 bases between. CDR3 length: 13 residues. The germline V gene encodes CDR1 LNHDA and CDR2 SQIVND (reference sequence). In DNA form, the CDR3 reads TGTGCCAGTAGGTCAACAATGAACACTGAAGCTTTCTTT. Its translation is CASRSTMNTEAFF.

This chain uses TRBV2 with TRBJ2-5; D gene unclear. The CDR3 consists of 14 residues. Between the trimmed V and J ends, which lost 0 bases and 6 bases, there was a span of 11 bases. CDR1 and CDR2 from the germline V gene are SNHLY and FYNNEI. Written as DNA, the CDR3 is TGTGCCAGCAGTGAAGCGCTTGGGCGCAAGACCCAGTACTTC. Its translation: CASSEALGRKTQYF.

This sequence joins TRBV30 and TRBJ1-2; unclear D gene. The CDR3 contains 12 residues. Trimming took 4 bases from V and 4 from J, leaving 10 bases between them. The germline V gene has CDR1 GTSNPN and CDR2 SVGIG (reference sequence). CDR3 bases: TGTGCCTGGAAGTGGAGGCTCTATGGCTACACCTTC. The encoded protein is CAWKWRLYGYTF.

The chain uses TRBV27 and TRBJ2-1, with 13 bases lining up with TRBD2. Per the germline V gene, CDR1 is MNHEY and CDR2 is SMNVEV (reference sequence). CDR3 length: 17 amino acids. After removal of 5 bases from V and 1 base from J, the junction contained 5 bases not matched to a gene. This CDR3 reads CASSRGLAGWSYNEQFF. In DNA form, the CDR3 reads TGTGCCAGCAGTAGGGGACTAGCGGGATGGTCCTACAATGAGCAGTTCTTC.

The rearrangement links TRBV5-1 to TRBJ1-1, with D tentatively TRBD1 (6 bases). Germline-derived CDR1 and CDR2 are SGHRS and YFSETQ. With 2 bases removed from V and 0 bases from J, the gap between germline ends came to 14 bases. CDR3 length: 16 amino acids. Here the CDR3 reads CASSFRDNRMNTEAFF. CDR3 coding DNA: TGCGCCAGCAGCTTCCGGGACAACCGTATGAACACTGAAGCTTTCTTT.

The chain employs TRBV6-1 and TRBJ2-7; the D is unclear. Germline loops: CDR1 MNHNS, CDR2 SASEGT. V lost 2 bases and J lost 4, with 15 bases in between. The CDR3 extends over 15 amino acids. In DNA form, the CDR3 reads TGTGCCAGCAGTGAAATTCGTCAGTTAATGTACGAGCAGTACTTC. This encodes CASSEIRQLMYEQYF.

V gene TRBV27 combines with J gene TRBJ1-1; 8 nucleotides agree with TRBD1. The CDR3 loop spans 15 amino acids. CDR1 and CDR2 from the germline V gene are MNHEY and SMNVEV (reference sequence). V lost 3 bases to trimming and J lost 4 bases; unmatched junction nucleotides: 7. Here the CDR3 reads CASSFSQGASTEAFF. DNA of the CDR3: TGTGCCAGCAGTTTCAGTCAGGGGGCGAGCACTGAAGCTTTCTTT.

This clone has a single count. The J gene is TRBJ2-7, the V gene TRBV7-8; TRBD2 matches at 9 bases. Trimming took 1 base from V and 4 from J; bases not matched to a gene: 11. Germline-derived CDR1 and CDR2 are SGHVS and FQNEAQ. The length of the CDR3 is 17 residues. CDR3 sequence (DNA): TGTGCCAGCAGCTTAGAAAGTTGGCGGGGGGGCGGGTACGAGCAGTACTTC. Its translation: CASSLESWRGGGYEQYF.

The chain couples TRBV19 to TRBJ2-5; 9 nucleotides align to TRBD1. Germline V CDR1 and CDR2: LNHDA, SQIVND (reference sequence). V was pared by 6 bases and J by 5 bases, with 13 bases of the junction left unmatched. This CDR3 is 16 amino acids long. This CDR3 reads CASSRRPRDRAETQYF. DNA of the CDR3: TGTGCCAGTAGCCGACGCCCCCGGGACAGGGCGGAGACCCAGTACTTC. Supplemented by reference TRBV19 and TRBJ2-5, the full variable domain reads DGGITQSPKYLFRKEGQNVTLSCEQNLNHDAMYWYRQDPGQGLRLIYYSQIVNDFQKGDIAEGYSVSREKKESFPLTVTSAQKNPTAFYLCASSRRPRDRAETQYFGPGTRLLVL.

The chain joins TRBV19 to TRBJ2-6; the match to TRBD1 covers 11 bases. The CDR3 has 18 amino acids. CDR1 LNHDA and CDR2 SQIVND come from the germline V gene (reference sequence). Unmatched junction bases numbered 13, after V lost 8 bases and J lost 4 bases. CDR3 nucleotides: TGTGCCAGTCACCAAGAAGGGACAGGGGGTATCGGGGCCAACGTCCTGACTTTC. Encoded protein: CASHQEGTGGIGANVLTF.

CDR3 coding DNA: TGCGCCAGCAGCTTGGTATTTCGAGGCGCGAACACTGAAGCTTTCTTT. Protein sequence: CASSLVFRGANTEAFF. The chain combines TRBV5-1 with TRBJ1-1; D unresolved. This CDR3 comprises 16 residues. Germline lookup yields CDR1 SGHRS and CDR2 YFSETQ. Trimming took 0 bases from V and 1 from J, leaving 13 bases between them.

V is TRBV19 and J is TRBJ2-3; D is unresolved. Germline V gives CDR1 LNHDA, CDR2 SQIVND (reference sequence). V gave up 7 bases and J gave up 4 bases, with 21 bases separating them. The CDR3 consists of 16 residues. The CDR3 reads CASKSAISIGADTQYF. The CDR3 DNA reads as TGTGCCAGTAAATCCGCGATATCTATCGGTGCAGATACGCAGTATTTT. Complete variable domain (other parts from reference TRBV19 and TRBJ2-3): DGGITQSPKYLFRKEGQNVTLSCEQNLNHDAMYWYRQDPGQGLRLIYYSQIVNDFQKGDIAEGYSVSREKKESFPLTVTSAQKNPTAFYLCASKSAISIGADTQYFGPGTRLTVL.

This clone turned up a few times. The CDR3 spells CASSPNRGGTEAFF. The CDR3 bases are TGTGCCAGCAGCCCCAACAGGGGAGGTACTGAAGCTTTCTTT. V usage is TRBV7-2 and J usage is TRBJ1-1; TRBD1 aligns across 7 bases. V gave up 5 bases and J gave up 5 bases; unmatched junction bases: 8. The CDR3 length is 14 residues. The V gene's germline CDR1 is SGHTA and CDR2 FQGNSA.

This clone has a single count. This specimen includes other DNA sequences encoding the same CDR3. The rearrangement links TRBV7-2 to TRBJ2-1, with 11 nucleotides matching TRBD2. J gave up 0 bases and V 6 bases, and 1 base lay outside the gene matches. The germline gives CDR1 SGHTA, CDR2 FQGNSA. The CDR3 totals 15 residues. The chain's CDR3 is CASRLAGGSYNEQFF. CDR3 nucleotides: TGTGCCAGCAGGCTAGCGGGAGGCTCCTACAATGAGCAGTTCTTC.

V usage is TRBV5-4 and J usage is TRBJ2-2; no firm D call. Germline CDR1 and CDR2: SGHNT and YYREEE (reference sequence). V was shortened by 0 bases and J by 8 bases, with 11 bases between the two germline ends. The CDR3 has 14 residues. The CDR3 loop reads CASSLDEAGGELFF. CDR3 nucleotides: TGTGCCAGCAGCTTGGACGAGGCTGGAGGGGAGCTGTTTTTT. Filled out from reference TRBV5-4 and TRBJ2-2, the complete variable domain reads ETGVTQSPTHLIKTRGQQVTLRCSSQSGHNTVSWYQQALGQGPQFIFQYYREEENGRGNFPPRFSGLQFPNYSSELNVNALELDDSALYLCASSLDEAGGELFFGEGSRLTVL.

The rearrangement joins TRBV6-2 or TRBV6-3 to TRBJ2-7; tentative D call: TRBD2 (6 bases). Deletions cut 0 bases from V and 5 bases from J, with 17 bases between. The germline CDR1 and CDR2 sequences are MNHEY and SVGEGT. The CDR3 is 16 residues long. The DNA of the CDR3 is TGTGCCAGCAGTTACTCCGTGGTCGGGGGAACCGACGAGCAGTACTTC. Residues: CASSYSVVGGTDEQYF.

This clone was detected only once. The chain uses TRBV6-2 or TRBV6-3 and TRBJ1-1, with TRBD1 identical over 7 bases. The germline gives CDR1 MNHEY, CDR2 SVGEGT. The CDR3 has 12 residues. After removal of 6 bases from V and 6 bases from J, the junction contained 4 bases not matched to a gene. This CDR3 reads CASSHRGAEAFF. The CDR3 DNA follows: TGTGCCAGCAGCCACAGGGGAGCTGAAGCTTTCTTT.

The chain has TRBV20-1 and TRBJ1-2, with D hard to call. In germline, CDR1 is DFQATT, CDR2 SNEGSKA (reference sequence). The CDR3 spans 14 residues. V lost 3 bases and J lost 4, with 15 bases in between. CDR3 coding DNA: TGCAGTGCTAGTGACGAAAAACTTTCCTATGGCTACACCTTC. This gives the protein CSASDEKLSYGYTF.